The 18 T cell receptor beta chains listed next were all sequenced from one sample in a study of shared clonotypes between healthy human individuals. Method: immunoSEQ multiplex PCR; TCRdb's copy keeps in-frame clones and lacks some. This sample has about 820,000 clones; approximately 92% occur once, and the top ten carry about 25%. CD45RO-negative cells were positively selected for CCR7, leaving out terminally differentiated effector memory CD45RA+ cells. Material: naive CD8+ T cells sorted from blood. The receptor source for this set is a man younger than 40 in good health.

This clone was recorded once. This chain links TRBV7-8 with TRBJ1-1; TRBD1 matches at 10 bases. This CDR3 has 15 amino acids. V trimming: 3 bases; J trimming: 4 bases; junction bases outside the gene matches: 5. Germline V CDR1 and CDR2: SGHVS, FQNEAQ. The CDR3 here is CASSLGQGLGTEAFF. In DNA form, the CDR3 reads TGTGCCAGCAGCTTGGGACAGGGGTTGGGCACTGAAGCTTTCTTT.

This clone has only one observation. The CDR3 nucleotides are TGTGCCAGCAGCTTAGTATCGGCGGAAAAAAGAGACGAGCAGTACTTC. Translating gives CASSLVSAEKRDEQYF. V gene TRBV7-9 combines with J gene TRBJ2-7; no reliable D call. Trimming shortened V by 1 base and J by 5 bases, and 18 bases separated the two germline ends. The CDR3 contains 16 residues. Germline CDR1 and CDR2: SEHNR and FQNEAQ (reference sequence).

The CDR3: CAKQGDYSNQPQHF. The CDR3 DNA reads TGTGCCAAACAGGGAGATTATAGCAATCAGCCCCAGCATTTT. V is TRBV28 and J is TRBJ1-5, with D possibly matching TRBD1 (6 bases). Between the trimmed V and J ends, which lost 10 bases and 0 bases, there was a span of 13 bases. The CDR3 runs 14 residues. Germline CDR1 is MDHEN and CDR2 is SYDVKM.

This clone was observed a single time. J is TRBJ2-3 and V is TRBV11-2; TRBD1 agrees at 10 bases. Looked up from germline, CDR1 is SGHAT and CDR2 is FQNNGV. With 2 bases clipped from V and 0 bases from J, the junction kept 5 bases outside the gene matches. The CDR3 extends over 17 amino acids. CDR3 nucleotide sequence: TGTGCCAGCAGCTTACCGGGACAGGGGCATAGCACAGATACGCAGTATTTT. As protein: CASSLPGQGHSTDTQYF.

The J gene is TRBJ2-4, the V gene TRBV4-2; 13 bases agree with TRBD2. The junction had 10 bases not matched to a gene; V was cut back by 1 base and J by 7 bases. Looked up from germline, CDR1 is LGHNA and CDR2 is YNFKEQ. This CDR3 is 18 amino acids long. As DNA, the CDR3 is TGTGCCAGCAGCCAAGTCGGCTCGGGACTAGCGGGAATGAACATTCAGTACTTC. Its protein is CASSQVGSGLAGMNIQYF.

The chain combines TRBV4-1 with TRBJ1-2; 7 nucleotides match TRBD1. The CDR3 has 17 amino acids. V lost 1 base, J lost 4 bases, and 12 bases stayed unmatched. Germline V CDR1 and CDR2: MGHRA, YSYEKL. CDR3 bases: TGCGCCAGCAGCCAAGTGCAGGGGGGACTCCCGGGCTATGGCTACACCTTC. This translates into CASSQVQGGLPGYGYTF.

This clone came up a few times. The rearrangement uses TRBV6-5 and TRBJ1-2, with 7 nucleotides matching TRBD1. This CDR3 contains 13 residues. V lost 5 bases to trimming and J lost 9 bases; unmatched junction nucleotides: 9. Germline-derived CDR1 and CDR2 are MNHEY and SVGAGI. The CDR3 here is CASSNPGQESYTF. The CDR3 nucleotides read TGTGCCAGCAGTAACCCCGGACAGGAAAGCTACACCTTC.

The rearrangement joins TRBV28 to TRBJ2-7; 12 positions agree with TRBD2. This CDR3 contains 17 residues. Germline CDR1 is MDHEN and CDR2 is SYDVKM. Losses at the gene ends were 6 bases for V and 8 bases for J; bases not matched to a gene: 17. The CDR3 region is CASSNPLGPSGRAQQYF. CDR3 coding DNA: TGTGCCAGCAGCAACCCCCTCGGGCCTAGCGGGAGGGCGCAGCAGTACTTC. The variable domain in full, completed from reference TRBV28 and TRBJ2-7, reads DVKVTQSSRYLVKRTGEKVFLECVQDMDHENMFWYRQDPGLGLRLIYFSYDVKMKEKGDIPEGYSVSREKKERFSLILESASTNQTSMYLCASSNPLGPSGRAQQYFGPGTRLTVT.

The rearrangement joins TRBV7-6 to TRBJ2-2; the D is unclear. V was cut by 4 bases and J by 0 bases, with 15 bases left in between. Germline V gene sequence: CDR1 SGHVS, CDR2 FNYEAQ. The CDR3 runs to 17 residues. The CDR3 spells CASSSVVGRTNTGELFF. The DNA for the CDR3 is TGTGCCAGCAGCTCCGTCGTTGGACGAACGAACACCGGGGAGCTGTTTTTT.

The chain recombines TRBV4-3 with TRBJ2-1; the D call may be TRBD1 or TRBD2 (6 bases each). Germline V gene data show CDR1 as LGHNA and CDR2 as YSLEER. The CDR3 sequence is 15 residues long. The germline V and J ends were trimmed by 4 bases and 6 bases, with 16 bases remaining between them. The CDR3: CASSLHSGAGNEQFF. The CDR3 bases are TGCGCCAGCAGCCTTCACTCGGGGGCCGGCAATGAGCAGTTCTTC.

On this clone: At the DNA level, this CDR3 is encoded by other sequences in the same sample as well. The chain recombines TRBV28 with TRBJ2-1, with TRBD2 matching over 11 bases. This CDR3 comprises 15 residues. J was trimmed by 4 bases and V by 5 bases; bases with no gene match: 4. Germline values: CDR1 MDHEN, CDR2 SYDVKM. The CDR3 here is CASSHGTSGYNEQFF. For the CDR3, the DNA is TGTGCCAGCAGTCACGGGACTAGCGGTTACAATGAGCAGTTCTTC.

V gene TRBV4-2 combines with J gene TRBJ2-7; D unclear. The V gene lost 0 bases and the J gene lost 4 bases, with 13 bases spanning the gap. The CDR3 is 15 amino acids. Germline-derived CDR1 and CDR2 are LGHNA and YNFKEQ. The CDR3 DNA reads TGTGCCAGCAGCCAAGAAATTGCGGACCATTACGAGCAGTACTTC. Its protein is CASSQEIADHYEQYF.

The chain links TRBV20-1 to TRBJ2-5; unclear D gene. The CDR3 totals 10 residues. V dropped 3 bases and J dropped 3 bases, with 2 bases sitting between them. Germline V gene sequence: CDR1 DFQATT, CDR2 SNEGSKA (reference sequence). CDR3 loop: CSASKETQYF. For the CDR3, the DNA is TGCAGTGCTAGTAAAGAGACCCAGTACTTC.

The chain carries TRBV4-1 and TRBJ2-5; possible D gene TRBD1, 6 bases. The germline gives CDR1 MGHRA, CDR2 YSYEKL. The V and J ends lost 2 bases and 4 bases respectively, with 17 bases between them. CDR3 length: 16 residues. The CDR3 DNA sequence: TGCGCCAGCAGCCAATTCGACAGGTCTGAGGGAGAGACCCAGTACTTC. Translating it yields CASSQFDRSEGETQYF.

The chain recombines TRBV4-1 with TRBJ2-7, with 9 bases identical to TRBD1. The CDR3 is 15 residues long. Germline CDR1 and CDR2: MGHRA and YSYEKL. V was clipped by 4 bases and J by 2 bases; unmatched bases: 6. CDR3 protein: CASSRTGTGTYEQYF. CDR3 in DNA: TGCGCCAGCAGCCGGACCGGGACAGGGACCTACGAGCAGTACTTC.

This rearrangement joins TRBV27 to TRBJ2-1; 8 nucleotides match TRBD1. Per the germline V gene, CDR1 is MNHEY and CDR2 is SMNVEV (reference sequence). V lost 8 bases to trimming and J lost 5 bases; unmatched junction nucleotides: 14. This CDR3 is built from 16 residues. The CDR3 sequence is CASGNFDRGLHNEQFF. In DNA, the CDR3 is TGTGCCAGCGGAAACTTCGACAGGGGCCTACACAATGAGCAGTTCTTC.

This chain connects TRBV27 to TRBJ2-5; 7 bases align to TRBD1. There are 15 residues in the CDR3. V shed 3 bases and J 4 bases; nucleotides not matched to a gene: 8. Germline CDR1 and CDR2: MNHEY and SMNVEV (reference sequence). The CDR3 is CASSFFGTAAETQYF. The CDR3 DNA follows: TGTGCCAGCAGTTTTTTCGGGACAGCAGCAGAGACCCAGTACTTC.

The chain couples TRBV2 to TRBJ2-2, with D possibly being TRBD1 (5 bases). Trimming stripped 0 bases from V and 6 bases from J, with 11 bases between. This CDR3 spans 15 amino acids. Germline V gene data show CDR1 as SNHLY and CDR2 as FYNNEI. The CDR3 sequence is CASSEAFQGAGELFF. Written as DNA, the CDR3 is TGTGCCAGCAGTGAAGCGTTTCAAGGGGCCGGGGAGCTGTTTTTT.